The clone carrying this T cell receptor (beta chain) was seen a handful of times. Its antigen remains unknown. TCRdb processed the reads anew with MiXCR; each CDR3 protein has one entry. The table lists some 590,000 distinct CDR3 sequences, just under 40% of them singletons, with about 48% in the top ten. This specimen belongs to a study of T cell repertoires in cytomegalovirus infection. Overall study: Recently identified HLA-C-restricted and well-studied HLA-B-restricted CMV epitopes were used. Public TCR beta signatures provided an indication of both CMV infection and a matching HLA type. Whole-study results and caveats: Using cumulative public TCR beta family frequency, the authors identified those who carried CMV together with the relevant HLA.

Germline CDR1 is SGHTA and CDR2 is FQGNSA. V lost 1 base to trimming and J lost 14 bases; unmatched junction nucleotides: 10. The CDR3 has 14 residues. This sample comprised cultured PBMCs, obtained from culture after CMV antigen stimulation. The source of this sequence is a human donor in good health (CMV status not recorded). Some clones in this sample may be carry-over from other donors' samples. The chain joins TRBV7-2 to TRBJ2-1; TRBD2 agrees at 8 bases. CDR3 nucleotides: TGTGCCAGCAGCTTAGGGTCGGGGGGGAGTTTGGAGTTCTTC. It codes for CASSLGSGGSLEFF.